The 9 T cell receptor beta chains reported below all come from one sample, sequenced in a study of early T cells in non-severe SARS-CoV-2 infection. TCRdb itself ran the 5' RACE reads through MiXCR, one entry per CDR3 protein. The data show approximately 88,000 distinct CDR3 sequences, with roughly 15% seen just once and 1.4% held by the top ten. Sequenced input: whole blood. These receptors were collected from an adult who was a healthcare worker with PCR-confirmed SARS-CoV-2 infection or an uninfected control (not recorded which).

This clonotype was detected only a few times. V and J are TRBV6-2 or TRBV6-3 and TRBJ2-1; D assignment may be TRBD1 or TRBD2 (6 bases each). The germline V gene has CDR1 MNHEY and CDR2 SVGEGT. The CDR3 totals 17 residues. Trimming removed 2 bases from V and 4 bases from J, with 18 bases in between. Written as DNA, the CDR3 is TGTGCCAGCAGTTACCAACTGGGCGGGGACACTTACAATGAGCAGTTCTTC. Its translation: CASSYQLGGDTYNEQFF.

This clonotype was observed many times. The V gene is TRBV5-1, the J gene TRBJ2-6, with a tentative D call TRBD1 (5 bases). Germline assignment: CDR1 SGHRS and CDR2 YFSETQ. V was shortened by 0 bases and J by 0 bases, with 13 bases between the two germline ends. The CDR3 has 18 residues. For the CDR3, the DNA is TGCGCCAGCAGCTTGGAACGGACATCGGTCTCTGGGGCCAACGTCCTGACTTTC. Translated: CASSLERTSVSGANVLTF.

V gene TRBV20-1 combines with J gene TRBJ1-2; D call uncertain. The CDR3 contains 12 residues. Germline CDR1 and CDR2: DFQATT and SNEGSKA (reference sequence). Trimming shortened V by 3 bases and J by 5 bases, and 10 bases separated the two germline ends. CDR3 nucleotide sequence: TGCAGTGCTAGTACCGGGAATTATGGCTACACCTTC. This codes for CSASTGNYGYTF.

The chain employs TRBV15 and TRBJ1-5; D not certain. V lost 1 base and J 2 bases, leaving 3 bases between the germline ends. Per germline, CDR1 LNHNV and CDR2 YYDKDF (reference sequence). CDR3 length: 13 amino acids. The CDR3 coding sequence is TGTGCCACCAGCAGAGCAGGCAATCAGCCCCAGCATTTT. The encoded protein is CATSRAGNQPQHF.

In this sample, this clonotype turned up many times. The gene calls are TRBV6-5 and TRBJ2-3, with D perhaps being TRBD1 or TRBD2 (6 bases each). CDR1 MNHEY and CDR2 SVGAGI come from the germline V gene. Trimming shortened V by 6 bases and J by 0 bases, and 10 bases separated the two germline ends. The CDR3 runs 14 residues. CDR3 in DNA: TGTGCCAGCAGAACAGGGACTAGCACAGATACGCAGTATTTT. It yields the protein CASRTGTSTDTQYF.

This clonotype was counted many times. The chain employs TRBV11-2 and TRBJ2-7; 13 bases map to TRBD2. Germline CDR1 reads SGHAT; CDR2 reads FQNNGV. The CDR3 length is 17 residues. V shed 5 bases, J shed 5 bases, and the junction held 12 bases outside the gene matches. CDR3 coding DNA: TGTGCCAGCAGCCCCAGACTAGCGGGGGGTCGGGGCCACGAGCAGTACTTC. Translation: CASSPRLAGGRGHEQYF. The full variable domain, rest sourced from reference TRBV11-2 and TRBJ2-7, is EAGVAQSPRYKIIEKRQSVAFWCNPISGHATLYWYQQILGQGPKLLIQFQNNGVVDDSQLPKDRFSAERLKGVDSTLKIQPAKLEDSAVYLCASSPRLAGGRGHEQYFGPGTRLTVT.

This clonotype was found many times. The J gene is TRBJ2-7, the V gene TRBV12-5; 10 nucleotides align to TRBD2. V was clipped by 3 bases and J by 7 bases; unmatched bases: 6. Per germline, CDR1 LGHNT and CDR2 FRNRAP. There are 14 residues in the CDR3. The CDR3 coding sequence is TGTGCTAGTGGTTTACTAGCGGGGCCGGGGGAGCAGTACTTC. This gives the protein CASGLLAGPGEQYF.

This clonotype was recorded a few times. The CDR3 DNA reads TGTGCCAGCTCCCCGGGACCATCTAAGGCCTATGGCTACACCTTC. It translates to CASSPGPSKAYGYTF. The chain combines TRBV18 with TRBJ1-2; tentative D call: TRBD1 (5 bases). CDR3 size: 15 residues. Germline assignment: CDR1 KGHSH and CDR2 LQKENI. V lost 6 bases, J lost 4 bases, and 18 bases lay in between.

This clonotype appeared a few times. The chain employs TRBV5-4 and TRBJ2-5; D uncertain. The V gene's germline CDR1 is SGHNT and CDR2 YYREEE (reference sequence). V dropped 0 bases and J dropped 2 bases, with 11 bases sitting between them. The CDR3 runs to 15 residues. This CDR3 reads CASSLDTNSQETQYF. The CDR3 DNA reads as TGTGCCAGCAGCTTGGACACGAACAGTCAAGAGACCCAGTACTTC.